This TCR beta chain was sequenced in a study of cytomegalovirus exposure and HLA in healthy donors. Overall study: The 95 to 150 validation repertoires were produced on the same platform as the roughly 700 repertoires of the first cohort. This was reported in a later analysis. Study-level results: Investigators reported about 160 TCR beta chains as tied to cytomegalovirus.

Donors came from a validation cohort of 95 to 150 subjects, distinct from the first 666-subject cohort. On this clone: Its antigen is not identified.

There are 13 residues in the CDR3. Germline V gene lookup returns CDR1 GTSNPN and CDR2 SVGIG (reference sequence). With 1 base clipped from V and 8 bases from J, the junction kept 6 bases outside the gene matches. Libraries were prepared by immunoSEQ multiplex PCR; TCRdb keeps only in-frame clonotypes and omits some of them. The table records around 150,000 clones, around nine tenths of them present only once. Sequences were obtained from PBMCs. The chain links TRBV30 to TRBJ1-2; 8 nucleotides match TRBD1. This clonotype was obtained from a woman younger than 30 in good health and CMV-seropositive. CDR3 sequence: CAWSGGRGLGYTF. The CDR3 DNA sequence: TGTGCCTGGAGTGGGGGCAGGGGGCTAGGCTACACCTTC. Supplemented by reference TRBV30 and TRBJ1-2, the full variable domain reads SQTIHQWPATLVQPVGSPLSLECTVEGTSNPNLYWYRQAAGRGLQLLFYSVGIGQISSEVPQNLSASRPQDRQFILSSKKLLLSDSGFYLCAWSGGRGLGYTFGSGTRLTVV.